The following is a TCR beta chain sequence with its context. Its antigen is undetermined. This sample is drawn from a study of OX40 agonist ivuxolimab in advanced cancers. For the study at large: Three dose-escalation patients had partial responses: one with hepatocellular carcinoma and two with cutaneous melanoma. Study-wide results and limits: Also present in some nonresponders was a low level of normalized T-cell clonal expansion. CD8+ T cells (on average) carried more expanded clones than CD4+ T cells. Antigen targets of the expanded peripheral T cells went undetermined.

The CDR3 contains 14 residues. Germline V lookup: CDR1 MDHEN, CDR2 SYDVKM. J gave up 3 bases and V 6 bases, and 6 bases lay outside the gene matches. The table came from immunoSEQ multiplex PCR; TCRdb's copy has only in-frame clones and leaves some out. The sample has around 110,000 clones, 80% to 95% seen once. The clonotype originates from an adult with an advanced solid tumor such as melanoma, head and neck, liver or kidney cancer. This chain links TRBV28 with TRBJ1-2; TRBD1 matches 8 bases. Sequencing was performed on CD4+ or CD8+ T cells sorted from blood, taken in a trial of the OX40 agonist ivuxolimab. The CDR3 DNA sequence: TGTGCCAGCAGATCAACAGGGGGACACTATGGCTACACCTTC. This encodes CASRSTGGHYGYTF.